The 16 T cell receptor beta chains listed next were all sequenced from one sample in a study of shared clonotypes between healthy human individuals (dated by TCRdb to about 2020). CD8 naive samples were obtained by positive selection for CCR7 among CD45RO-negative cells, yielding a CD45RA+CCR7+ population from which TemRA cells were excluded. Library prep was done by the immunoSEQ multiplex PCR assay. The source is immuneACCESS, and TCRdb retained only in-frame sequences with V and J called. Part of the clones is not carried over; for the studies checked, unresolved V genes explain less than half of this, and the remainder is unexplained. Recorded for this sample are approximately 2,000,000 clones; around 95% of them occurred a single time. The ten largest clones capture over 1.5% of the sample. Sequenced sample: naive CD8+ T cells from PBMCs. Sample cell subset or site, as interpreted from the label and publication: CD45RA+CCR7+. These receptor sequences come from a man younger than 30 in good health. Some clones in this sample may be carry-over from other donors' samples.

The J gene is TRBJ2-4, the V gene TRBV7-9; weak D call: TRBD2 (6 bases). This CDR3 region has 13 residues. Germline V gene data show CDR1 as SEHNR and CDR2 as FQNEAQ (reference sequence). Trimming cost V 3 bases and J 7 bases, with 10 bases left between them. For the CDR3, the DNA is TGTGCCAGCAGCTTTGGCCTAGCGAACATTCAGTACTTC. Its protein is CASSFGLANIQYF.

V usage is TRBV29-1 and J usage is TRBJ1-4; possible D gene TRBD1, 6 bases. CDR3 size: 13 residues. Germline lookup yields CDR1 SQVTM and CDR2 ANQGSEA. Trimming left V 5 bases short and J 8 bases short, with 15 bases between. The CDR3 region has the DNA TGCAGCGTTTCAGGGGCGTTAGGGGAAAAACTGTTTTTT. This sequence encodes CSVSGALGEKLFF.

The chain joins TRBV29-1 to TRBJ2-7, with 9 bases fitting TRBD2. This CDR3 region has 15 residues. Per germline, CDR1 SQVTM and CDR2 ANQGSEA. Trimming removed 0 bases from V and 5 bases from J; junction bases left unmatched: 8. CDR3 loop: CSVEETAGGPDEQYF. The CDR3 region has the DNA TGCAGCGTTGAAGAGACGGCGGGAGGGCCGGACGAGCAGTACTTC.

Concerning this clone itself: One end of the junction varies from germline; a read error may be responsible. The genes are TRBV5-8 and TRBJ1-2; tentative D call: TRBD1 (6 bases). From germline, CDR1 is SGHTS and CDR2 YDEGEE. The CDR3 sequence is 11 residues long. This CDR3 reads CASSWTVFFAF. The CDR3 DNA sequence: TGTGCCAGCAGCTGGACAGTCTTCTTCGCCTTC.

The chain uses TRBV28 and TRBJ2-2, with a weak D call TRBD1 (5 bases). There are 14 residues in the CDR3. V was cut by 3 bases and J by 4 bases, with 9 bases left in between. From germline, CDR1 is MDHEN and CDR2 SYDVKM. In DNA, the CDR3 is TGTGCCAGCAGTTTTGGGGCGAGCACCGGGGAGCTGTTTTTT. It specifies CASSFGASTGELFF. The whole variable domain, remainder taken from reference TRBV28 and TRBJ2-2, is DVKVTQSSRYLVKRTGEKVFLECVQDMDHENMFWYRQDPGLGLRLIYFSYDVKMKEKGDIPEGYSVSREKKERFSLILESASTNQTSMYLCASSFGASTGELFFGEGSRLTVL.

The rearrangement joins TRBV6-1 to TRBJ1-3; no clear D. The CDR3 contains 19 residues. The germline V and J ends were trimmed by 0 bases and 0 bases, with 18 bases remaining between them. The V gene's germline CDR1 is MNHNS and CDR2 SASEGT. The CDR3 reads CASSEALPQQSFSGNTIYF. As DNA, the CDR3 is TGTGCCAGCAGTGAAGCCCTGCCACAACAGTCCTTCTCTGGAAACACCATATATTTT.

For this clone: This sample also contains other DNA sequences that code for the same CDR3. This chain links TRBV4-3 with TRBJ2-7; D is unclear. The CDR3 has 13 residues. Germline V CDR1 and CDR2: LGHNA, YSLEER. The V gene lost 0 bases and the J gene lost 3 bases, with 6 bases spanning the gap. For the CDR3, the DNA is TGCGCCAGCAGCCAAGATCGGAACTACGAGCAGTACTTC. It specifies CASSQDRNYEQYF.

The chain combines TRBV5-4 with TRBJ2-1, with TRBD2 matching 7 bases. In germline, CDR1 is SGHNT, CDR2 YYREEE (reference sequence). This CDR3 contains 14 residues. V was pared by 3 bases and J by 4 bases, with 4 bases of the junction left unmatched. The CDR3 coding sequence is TGTGCCAGCAGCTACCAGGGACTATACAATGAGCAGTTCTTC. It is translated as CASSYQGLYNEQFF.

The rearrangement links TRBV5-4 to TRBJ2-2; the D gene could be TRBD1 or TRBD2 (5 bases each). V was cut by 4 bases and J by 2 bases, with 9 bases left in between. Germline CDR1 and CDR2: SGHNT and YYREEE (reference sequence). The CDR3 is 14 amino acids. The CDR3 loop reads CASSLGGNTGELFF. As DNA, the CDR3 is TGTGCCAGCAGCCTTGGGGGAAACACCGGGGAGCTGTTTTTT. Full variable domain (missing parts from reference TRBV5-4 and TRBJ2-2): ETGVTQSPTHLIKTRGQQVTLRCSSQSGHNTVSWYQQALGQGPQFIFQYYREEENGRGNFPPRFSGLQFPNYSSELNVNALELDDSALYLCASSLGGNTGELFFGEGSRLTVL.

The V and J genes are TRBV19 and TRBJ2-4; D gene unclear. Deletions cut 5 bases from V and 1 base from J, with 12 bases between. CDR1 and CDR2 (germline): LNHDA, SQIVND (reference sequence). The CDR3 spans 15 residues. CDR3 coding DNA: TGTGCCAGTAGTTTAACATATTTGGCCAAAAACATTCAGTACTTC. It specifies CASSLTYLAKNIQYF.

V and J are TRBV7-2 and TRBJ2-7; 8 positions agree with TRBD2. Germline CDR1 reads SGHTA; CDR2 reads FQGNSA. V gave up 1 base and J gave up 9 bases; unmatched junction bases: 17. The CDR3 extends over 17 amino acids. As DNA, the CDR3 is TGTGCCAGCAGCTTAGACCCGCACCAACTAGCGGTTATTCCGCAGTACTTC. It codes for CASSLDPHQLAVIPQYF.

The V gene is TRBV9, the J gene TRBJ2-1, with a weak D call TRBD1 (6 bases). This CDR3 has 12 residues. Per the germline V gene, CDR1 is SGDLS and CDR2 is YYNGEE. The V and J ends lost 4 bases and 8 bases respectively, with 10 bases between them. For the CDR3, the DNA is TGTGCCAGCAGCTCCAGGGGTCATGAGCAGTTCTTC. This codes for CASSSRGHEQFF.

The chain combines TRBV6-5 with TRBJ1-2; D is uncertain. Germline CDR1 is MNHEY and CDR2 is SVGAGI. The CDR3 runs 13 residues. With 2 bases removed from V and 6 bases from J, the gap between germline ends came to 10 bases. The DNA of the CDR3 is TGTGCCAGCAGTTACGGAGGTTTTGATGGCTACACCTTC. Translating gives CASSYGGFDGYTF.

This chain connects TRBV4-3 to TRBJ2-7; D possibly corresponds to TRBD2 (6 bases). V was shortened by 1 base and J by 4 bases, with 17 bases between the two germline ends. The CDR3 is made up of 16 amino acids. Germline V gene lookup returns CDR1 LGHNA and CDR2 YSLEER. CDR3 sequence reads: CASSQGFGGVQYEQYF. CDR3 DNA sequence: TGCGCCAGCAGCCAAGGCTTCGGGGGAGTGCAGTACGAGCAGTACTTC.

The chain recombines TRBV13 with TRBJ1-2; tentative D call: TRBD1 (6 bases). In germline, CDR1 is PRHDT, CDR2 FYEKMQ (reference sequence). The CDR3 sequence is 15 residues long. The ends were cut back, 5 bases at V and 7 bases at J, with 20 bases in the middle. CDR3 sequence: CASSLWTVKYPGYTF. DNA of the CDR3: TGTGCCAGCAGCCTATGGACAGTAAAATATCCTGGCTACACCTTC.

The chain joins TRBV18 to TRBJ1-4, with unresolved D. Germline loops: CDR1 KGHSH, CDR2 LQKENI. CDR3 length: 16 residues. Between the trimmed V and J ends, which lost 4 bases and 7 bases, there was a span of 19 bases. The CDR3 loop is CASSRHPPERFEKLFF. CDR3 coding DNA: TGTGCCAGCTCACGACATCCCCCTGAAAGGTTTGAAAAACTGTTTTTT.